This TCR beta chain emerged from a study of cytomegalovirus exposure and HLA in healthy donors. Study conclusions and caveats: The study designated over 150 TCR beta chains cytomegalovirus-associated. One variant, a missense change in DCLRE1C, was linked in a later analysis to TCR beta V- and J-gene trimming.

With respect to this clone: As yet, its antigen is unknown.

PCR was performed using 60 Vbeta and 13 Jbeta primers. Some clones are missing from TCRdb's copy, which holds only in-frame ones; the method was immunoSEQ multiplex PCR. This repertoire shows about 100,000 clones, roughly 74% found once; its top ten account for around 1.9%. Germline lookup yields CDR1 SQVTM and CDR2 ANQGSEA. The CDR3 has 14 residues. Trimming removed 4 bases at V and 3 bases at J, with 12 bases between. This TCR came from a middle-aged woman in good health and CMV-seronegative. This chain connects TRBV29-1 to TRBJ2-2, with D possibly being TRBD2 (6 bases). The material sequenced was PBMCs. The CDR3 loop is CSVGSGEDTGELFF. CDR3 DNA: TGCAGCGTTGGGTCGGGAGAGGACACCGGGGAGCTGTTTTTT.